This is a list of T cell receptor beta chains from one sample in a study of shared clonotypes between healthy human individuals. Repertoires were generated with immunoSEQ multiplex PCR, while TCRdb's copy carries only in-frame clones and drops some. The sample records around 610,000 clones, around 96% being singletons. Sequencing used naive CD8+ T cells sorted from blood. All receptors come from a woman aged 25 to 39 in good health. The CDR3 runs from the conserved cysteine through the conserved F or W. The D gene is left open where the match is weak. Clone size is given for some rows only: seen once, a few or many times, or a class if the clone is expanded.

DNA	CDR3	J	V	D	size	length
TGCGCCAGCAGTGAGTCTTGGGGAGGGAACGAGCAGTACTTC	CASSESWGGNEQYF	TRBJ2-7	TRBV10-1	TRBD2	-	14
TGTGCCAGCTCATACCCCCGACCTACGGACAATGAGCAGTTCTTC	CASSYPRPTDNEQFF	TRBJ2-1	TRBV7-9	-	-	15
TGCAGCGTTGAAGACACGGGGGGCACGATCTATGGCTACACCTTC	CSVEDTGGTIYGYTF	TRBJ1-2	TRBV29-1	-	-	15
TGTGCCAGCAGTTCCGTCGGGCTAGCAGGAAAGGGCTACGAGCAGTACTTC	CASSSVGLAGKGYEQYF	TRBJ2-7	TRBV28	-	-	17
TGTGCCAGCAGTGAAGGACAGGTAATCAATCAGCCCCAGCATTTT	CASSEGQVINQPQHF	TRBJ1-5	TRBV2	-	-	15
TGTGCCGCAGGGACTCGCAATCAGCCCCAGCATTTT	CAAGTRNQPQHF	TRBJ1-5	TRBV5-3	-	-	12
TGCGCCACAAGCTCGCTAGCGGTCACGACCTACGAGCAGTACTTC	CATSSLAVTTYEQYF	TRBJ2-7	TRBV23-1	TRBD2	-	15
TGTGCCAGTAACGCTCGGACAGGGGGCCTCACTGAAGCTTTCTTT	CASNARTGGLTEAFF	TRBJ1-1	TRBV28	TRBD1	-	15
TGTGCCAGCAGCTTGCCTAGCGGAAACACAGATACGCAGTATTTT	CASSLPSGNTDTQYF	TRBJ2-3	TRBV11-2	TRBD2	-	15
TGTGCCTGGAGTGTAACAGCGGGACCCTACGAGCAGTACTTC	CAWSVTAGPYEQYF	TRBJ2-7	TRBV30	TRBD2	-	14
TGTGCCATCAGTGAATGGACAGGGATTAACTATGGCTACACCTTC	CAISEWTGINYGYTF	TRBJ1-2	TRBV10-3	TRBD1	-	15
TGTGCCAGCAGCTTGGCGGGACAGGGAGTCAACGAGCAGTACTTC	CASSLAGQGVNEQYF	TRBJ2-7	TRBV5-6	TRBD1	-	15
TGTGCCAGCAGTTCGGACGGGAGCCTTCGAGGCTACACCTTC	CASSSDGSLRGYTF	TRBJ1-2	TRBV28	-	-	14
TGTGCCACCAGCAAGGACCTCATGAACACTGAAGCTTTCTTT	CATSKDLMNTEAFF	TRBJ1-1	TRBV15	-	-	14
TGCGCCAGCAGCCTTCGAGCCCTAGCGGGTTTATACAATGAGCAGTTCTTC	CASSLRALAGLYNEQFF	TRBJ2-1	TRBV4-1	TRBD2	-	17
TGTGCCAGCAGTTTTGGAGGGGGACGTTTTGTTCAGCCCCAGCATTTT	CASSFGGGRFVQPQHF	TRBJ1-5	TRBV28	-	-	16
TGTGCCAGTAGTATTTTCGGGACAGGTTCGAACACTGAAGCTTTCTTT	CASSIFGTGSNTEAFF	TRBJ1-1	TRBV19	TRBD1	once	16
TGTGCCAGCAGCCAAATTACAGATACGCAGTATTTT	CASSQITDTQYF	TRBJ2-3	TRBV14	-	-	12
TGTGCCAGCAGCCCGGTACGGACAGGGGGAGGCTACGAGCAGTACTTC	CASSPVRTGGGYEQYF	TRBJ2-7	TRBV7-8	TRBD1	-	16
TGTGCCAGCAGTCCCCCAATTGGCCCCTACAATGAGCAGTTCTTC	CASSPPIGPYNEQFF	TRBJ2-1	TRBV27	-	-	15
TGTGCCAGCACCCAAGGCGGGGGCCCCGAAGCTTTCTTT	CASTQGGGPEAFF	TRBJ1-1	TRBV5-4	-	-	13
TGCGCCAGCAGCTTGGACATTAGCGGGAGGGCCTCTGATTACCAAGAGACCCAGTACTTC	CASSLDISGRASDYQETQYF	TRBJ2-5	TRBV5-1	TRBD2	-	20
TGCGCCAGCAGCCAATCGGGCCTGGTTCGCTATGGCTACACCTTC	CASSQSGLVRYGYTF	TRBJ1-2	TRBV4-1	-	-	15
TGTGCCAGCAGCAATTATGGCTACACCTTC	CASSNYGYTF	TRBJ1-2	TRBV9	-	-	10
TGTGCCAGCAGCTTAGGTGGGGATGGGGGATCCGAGCAGTACTTC	CASSLGGDGGSEQYF	TRBJ2-7	TRBV7-9	-	once	15
TGTGCCAGCAGTGAGGGGACAGTCACCGGGGAGCTGTTTTTT	CASSEGTVTGELFF	TRBJ2-2	TRBV28	TRBD1	once	14
TGTGCCAGCAGCCCAATAAGGACAGAATACACCGGGGAGCTGTTTTTT	CASSPIRTEYTGELFF	TRBJ2-2	TRBV14	-	-	16
TGTGCCAGCAGTTACGGCAGGGGGTACGGCTACACCTTC	CASSYGRGYGYTF	TRBJ1-2	TRBV6-6	TRBD1	-	13
TGTGCCACCAGCAGACCCTGGGACAGGGATAACTATGGCTACACCTTC	CATSRPWDRDNYGYTF	TRBJ1-2	TRBV15	TRBD1	once	16
TGTGCCAGCAGTGAAACCTTTACCGGGACAGGGGGTTATACTGAAGCTTTCTTT	CASSETFTGTGGYTEAFF	TRBJ1-1	TRBV6-1	TRBD1	-	18
TGTGCCAGCAGTTTTAGAGGGGGAGGCACTGAAGCTTTCTTT	CASSFRGGGTEAFF	TRBJ1-1	TRBV27	-	-	14
TGTGCCAGCAGTAAGGACACTGAAGCTTTCTTT	CASSKDTEAFF	TRBJ1-1	TRBV5-4	-	few	11
TGTGCCAGCAGCCCCAACAGGGCCACTGAAGCTTTCTTT	CASSPNRATEAFF	TRBJ1-1	TRBV7-8	-	-	13
TGTGCCAGCAGTTTCGGTCCGGGCGGCACTGAAGCTTTCTTT	CASSFGPGGTEAFF	TRBJ1-1	TRBV28	-	-	14
TGTGCCAGCAGCTCTTCTAGCGGGCCCAAGGCCTACGAGCAGTACTTC	CASSSSSGPKAYEQYF	TRBJ2-7	TRBV11-2	TRBD2	-	16
TGTGCCAGCAGCGCTCAGGAACCCTGGGGCACTGAAGCTTTCTTT	CASSAQEPWGTEAFF	TRBJ1-1	TRBV6-1	-	-	15
TGTGCCAGCAGCCCCCCTTTGGCGGCCCGAGGAAATGAGCAGTTCTTC	CASSPPLAARGNEQFF	TRBJ2-1	TRBV5-4	-	-	16
TGTGCCAGCAGCGTACTCACCGGGGAGCTGTTTTTT	CASSVLTGELFF	TRBJ2-2	TRBV9	-	-	12
TGTGCCAGTAGTATAGGGTCAACTCAGAACCCTAGCACAGATACGCAGTATTTT	CASSIGSTQNPSTDTQYF	TRBJ2-3	TRBV19	-	-	18
TGTGCCAGCAGTGTTGAGCGGGACACAGATACGCAGTATTTT	CASSVERDTDTQYF	TRBJ2-3	TRBV27	TRBD2	-	14
TGTGCCAGTAGTATACGTTGGACTTCCCTCGGGGAGCTGTTTTTT	CASSIRWTSLGELFF	TRBJ2-2	TRBV19	-	-	15
TGTGCCACCAGCAGAGGAGGGGCCAGCGGGAGCGGGAATGAGCAGTTCTTC	CATSRGGASGSGNEQFF	TRBJ2-1	TRBV15	TRBD2	-	17
TGTGCCAGCAGCTTAGATGGTGTAAGCGTCGGAAGCAATCAGCCCCAGCATTTT	CASSLDGVSVGSNQPQHF	TRBJ1-5	TRBV7-9	-	-	18
TGTGCCAGCAGTTACGAGGCGGGACTAGACACCGGGGAGCTGTTTTTT	CASSYEAGLDTGELFF	TRBJ2-2	TRBV6-6	TRBD2	-	16